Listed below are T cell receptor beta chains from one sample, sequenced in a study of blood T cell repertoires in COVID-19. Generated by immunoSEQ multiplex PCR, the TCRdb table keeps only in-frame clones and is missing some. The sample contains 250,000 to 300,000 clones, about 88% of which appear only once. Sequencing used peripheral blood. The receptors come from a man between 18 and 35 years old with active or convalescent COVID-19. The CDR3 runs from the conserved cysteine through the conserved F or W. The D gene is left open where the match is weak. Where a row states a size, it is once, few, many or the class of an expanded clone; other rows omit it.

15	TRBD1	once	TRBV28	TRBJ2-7	CASSPGQSFSYEQYF	TGTGCCAGCAGCCCGGGACAGTCCTTCTCCTACGAGCAGTACTTC
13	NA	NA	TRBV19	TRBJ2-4	CASSVQGTDIQYF	TGTGCCAGTAGTGTCCAGGGGACGGACATTCAGTACTTC
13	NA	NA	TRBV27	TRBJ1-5	CASSFTGGQPQHF	TGTGCCAGCAGTTTTACGGGGGGTCAGCCCCAGCATTTT
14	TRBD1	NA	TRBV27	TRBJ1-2	CASSRQGAYYGYTF	TGTGCCAGCAGTAGACAGGGGGCATACTATGGCTACACCTTC
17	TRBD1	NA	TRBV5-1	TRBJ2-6	CASSPGGSDSGANVLTF	TGCGCCAGCAGCCCAGGGGGATCCGACTCTGGGGCCAACGTCCTGACTTTC
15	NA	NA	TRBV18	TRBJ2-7	CASSPMEGSENEQYF	TGTGCCAGCTCACCCATGGAGGGCTCGGAAAACGAGCAGTACTTC
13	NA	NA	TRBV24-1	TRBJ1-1	CATSDLPQQEAFF	TGTGCCACCAGTGATTTGCCACAACAGGAAGCTTTCTTT
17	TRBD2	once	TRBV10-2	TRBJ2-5	CASSVRIAGAGVETQYF	TGCGCCAGCAGTGTAAGGATAGCGGGGGCTGGGGTGGAGACCCAGTACTTC
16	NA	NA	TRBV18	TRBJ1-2	CASSPPSLSRGYGYTF	TGTGCCAGCTCACCTCCCTCGTTAAGCCGGGGGTATGGCTACACCTTC
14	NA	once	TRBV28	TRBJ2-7	CASSSGSHSYEQYF	TGTGCCAGCAGTTCCGGGTCCCACTCGTACGAGCAGTACTTC
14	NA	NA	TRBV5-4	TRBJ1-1	CASSLDRRDTEAFF	TGTGCCAGCAGCTTGGATCGCAGGGACACTGAAGCTTTCTTT
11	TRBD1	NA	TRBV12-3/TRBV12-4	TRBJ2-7	CASDRGGEQYF	TGTGCCAGTGACAGGGGGGGCGAGCAGTACTTC
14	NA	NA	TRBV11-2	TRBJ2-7	CASSLVEGSYEQYF	TGTGCCAGCAGCTTAGTCGAGGGTTCCTACGAGCAGTACTTC
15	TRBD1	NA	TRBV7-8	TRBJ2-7	CASSLDGQGVNEQYF	TGTGCCAGCAGCTTAGACGGACAGGGGGTTAACGAGCAGTACTTC
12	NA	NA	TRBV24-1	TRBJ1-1	CATSGEIVIAFF	TGTGCCACCAGTGGGGAGATAGTAATAGCTTTCTTT
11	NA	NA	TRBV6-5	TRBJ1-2	CASRLTYGYTF	TGTGCCAGCAGATTAACATATGGCTACACCTTC
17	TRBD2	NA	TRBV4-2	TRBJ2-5	CASSQALAGGGPETQYF	TGTGCCAGCAGCCAAGCGCTAGCGGGGGGAGGGCCAGAGACCCAGTACTTC
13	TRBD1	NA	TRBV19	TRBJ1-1	CASTVQGGTEAFF	TGTGCCAGTACCGTACAGGGGGGGACTGAAGCTTTCTTT
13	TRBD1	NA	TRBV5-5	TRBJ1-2	CASSPDRYYGYTF	TGTGCCAGCAGCCCGGACAGGTACTATGGCTACACCTTC
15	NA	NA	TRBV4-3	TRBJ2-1	CASSQDLTDGDEQFF	TGCGCCAGCAGCCAAGATCTAACGGACGGGGATGAGCAGTTCTTC
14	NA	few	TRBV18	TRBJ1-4	CASSLGLSNEKLFF	TGTGCCAGCTCACTGGGACTGTCTAATGAAAAACTGTTTTTT
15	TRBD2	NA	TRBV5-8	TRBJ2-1	CASNLYSGTTNEQFF	TGTGCCAGCAACTTATACTCCGGGACTACCAATGAGCAGTTCTTC
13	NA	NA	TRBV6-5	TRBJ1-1	CASLWGLGTEAFF	TGTGCCAGCCTCTGGGGGCTCGGGACTGAAGCTTTCTTT
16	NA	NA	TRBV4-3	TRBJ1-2	CASSQDIQGLSYGYTF	TGCGCCAGCAGCCAAGATATCCAGGGCCTGAGCTATGGCTACACCTTC
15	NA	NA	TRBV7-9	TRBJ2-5	CASSPLKGFRETQYF	TGTGCCAGCAGCCCTCTCAAGGGGTTCAGGGAGACCCAGTACTTC
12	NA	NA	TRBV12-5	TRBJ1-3	CASAPPGNTIYF	TGTGCTAGTGCCCCCCCGGGAAACACCATATATTTT
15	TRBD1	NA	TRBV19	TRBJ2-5	CASTQTGLDGETQYF	TGTGCCAGTACCCAGACAGGGTTGGACGGAGAGACCCAGTACTTC
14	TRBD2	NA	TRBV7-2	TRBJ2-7	CASHLASGSPEQYF	TGTGCCAGCCATTTGGCTAGCGGGAGCCCCGAGCAGTACTTC
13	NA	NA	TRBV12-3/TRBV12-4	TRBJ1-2	CASSPFGGDGYTF	TGTGCCAGCAGCCCTTTTGGGGGCGATGGCTACACCTTC
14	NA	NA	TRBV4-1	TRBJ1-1	CASSQEGGGTEAFF	TGCGCCAGCAGCCAAGAGGGGGGGGGCACTGAAGCTTTCTTT